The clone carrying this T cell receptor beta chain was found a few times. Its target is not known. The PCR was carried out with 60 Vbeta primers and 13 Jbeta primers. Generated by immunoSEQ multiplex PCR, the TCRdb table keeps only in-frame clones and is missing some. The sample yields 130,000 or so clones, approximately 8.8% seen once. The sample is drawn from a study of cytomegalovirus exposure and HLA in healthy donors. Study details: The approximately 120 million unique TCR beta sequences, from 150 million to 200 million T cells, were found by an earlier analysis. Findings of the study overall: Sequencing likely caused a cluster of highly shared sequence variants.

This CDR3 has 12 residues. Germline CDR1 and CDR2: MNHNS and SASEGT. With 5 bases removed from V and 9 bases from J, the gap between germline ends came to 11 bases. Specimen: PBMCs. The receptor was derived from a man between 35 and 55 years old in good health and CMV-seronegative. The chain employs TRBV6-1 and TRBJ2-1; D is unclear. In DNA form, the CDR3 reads TGTGCCAGCAGTCCCCTAGGCGGTGAGCAGTTCTTC. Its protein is CASSPLGGEQFF.